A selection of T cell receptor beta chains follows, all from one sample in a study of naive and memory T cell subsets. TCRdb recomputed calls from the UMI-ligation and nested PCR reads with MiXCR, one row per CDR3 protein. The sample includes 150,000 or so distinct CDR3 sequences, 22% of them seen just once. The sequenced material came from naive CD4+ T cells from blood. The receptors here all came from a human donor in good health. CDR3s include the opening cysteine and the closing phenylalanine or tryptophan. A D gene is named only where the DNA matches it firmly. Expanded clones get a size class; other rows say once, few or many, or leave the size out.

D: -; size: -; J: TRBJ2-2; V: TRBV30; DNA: TGTGCCTGGAGTGCCCCCGGGGCCGGGGAGCTGTTTTTT; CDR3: CAWSAPGAGELFF
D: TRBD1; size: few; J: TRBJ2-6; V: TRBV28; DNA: TGTGCCAGCAAAGAAGGACAGGGGGCGAGTGGGGCCAACGTCCTGACTTTC; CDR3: CASKEGQGASGANVLTF
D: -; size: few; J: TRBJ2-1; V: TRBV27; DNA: TGTGCCAGCAGTTTAAGACGCCAGGCCCGCTCCTACAATGAGCAGTTCTTC; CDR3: CASSLRRQARSYNEQFF
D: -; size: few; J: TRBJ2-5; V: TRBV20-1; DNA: TGCAGTGCTAGAGTTTGGGGCACTAGTTCTGCAAGGCGAGAGACCCAGTACTTC; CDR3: CSARVWGTSSARRETQYF
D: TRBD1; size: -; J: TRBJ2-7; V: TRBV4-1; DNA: TGCGCCAGCAGCCTCCGACAGGGGGCCTACGAGCAGTACTTC; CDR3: CASSLRQGAYEQYF
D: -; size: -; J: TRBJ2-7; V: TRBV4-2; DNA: TGTGCCAGCAGCCAAGTAAGCGGAGAGCAGTACTTC; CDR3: CASSQVSGEQYF
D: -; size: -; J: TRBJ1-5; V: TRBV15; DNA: TGTGCCACCAGCCGCGAAGAAGATCAGCCCCAGCATTTT; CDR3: CATSREEDQPQHF
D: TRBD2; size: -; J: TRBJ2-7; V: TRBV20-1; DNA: TGCAGTGCTAGAGATTATGGCGCATTGCTAGCGGGCAACTACGAGCAGTACTTC; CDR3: CSARDYGALLAGNYEQYF
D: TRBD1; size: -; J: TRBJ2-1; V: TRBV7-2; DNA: TGTGCCAGCAGCTTAACCCAGGGGGCCCACAATGAGCAGTTCTTC; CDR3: CASSLTQGAHNEQFF
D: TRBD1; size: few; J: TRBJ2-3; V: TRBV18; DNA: TGTGCCAGCTCACTGGGACAGGGACTCTGGGATACGCAGTATTTT; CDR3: CASSLGQGLWDTQYF
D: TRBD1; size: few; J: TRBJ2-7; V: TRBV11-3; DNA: TGTGCCAGCAGCAGAGGGACAGGATTTTACGAGCAGTACTTC; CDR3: CASSRGTGFYEQYF
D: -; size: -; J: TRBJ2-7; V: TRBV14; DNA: TGTGCCAGCAGCCGAAAGACTTCCTACGAGCAGTACTTC; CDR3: CASSRKTSYEQYF
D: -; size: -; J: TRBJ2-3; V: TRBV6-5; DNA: TGTGCCAGCAAACAAAACCTTCACCCGGCCCTCACAGATACGCAGTATTTT; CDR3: CASKQNLHPALTDTQYF
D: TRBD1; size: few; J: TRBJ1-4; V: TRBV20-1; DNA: TGCAGTGCTAGAGGCACCAGGGGGGCGGGCGAAAAACTGTTTTTT; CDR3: CSARGTRGAGEKLFF
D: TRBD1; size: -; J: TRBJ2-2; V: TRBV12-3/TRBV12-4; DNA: TGTGCCATACACACCGGACAGGGGTACACCGGGGAGCTGTTTTTT; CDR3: CAIHTGQGYTGELFF
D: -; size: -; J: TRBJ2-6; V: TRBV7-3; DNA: TGTGCCAGCAGCTTACGGCGGGGCTCTGGGGCCAACGTCCTGACTTTC; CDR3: CASSLRRGSGANVLTF
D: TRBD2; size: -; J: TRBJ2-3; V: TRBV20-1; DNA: TGCAGTGCTACCTTTCCAGCGGGAAACACAGATACGCAGTATTTT; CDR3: CSATFPAGNTDTQYF
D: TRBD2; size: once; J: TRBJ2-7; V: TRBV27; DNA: TGTGCCAGCAGTTCGGGACTAGCGGGAGCCGAGCAGTACTTC; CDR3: CASSSGLAGAEQYF
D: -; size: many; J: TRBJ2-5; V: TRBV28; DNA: TGTGCCAGCAGTTTTCGAGAGACCCAGTACTTC; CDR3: CASSFRETQYF
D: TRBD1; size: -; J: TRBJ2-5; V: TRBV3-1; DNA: TGTGCCAGCAGCCGACAGGGGGCCGGGGAGACCCAGTACTTC; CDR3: CASSRQGAGETQYF
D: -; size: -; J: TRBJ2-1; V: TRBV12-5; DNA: TGTGCTAGTGGTTTTTTCCGTTACAATGAGCAGTTCTTC; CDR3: CASGFFRYNEQFF
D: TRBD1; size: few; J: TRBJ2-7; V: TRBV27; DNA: TGTGCCACCACCGAACTCGGGGACAGCTCCTACGAGCAGTACTTC; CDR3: CATTELGDSSYEQYF
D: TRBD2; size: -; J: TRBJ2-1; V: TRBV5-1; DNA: TGCGCCAGCAGCTTGGTTCCAGCGGGAGGGGTAAATGAGCAGTTCTTC; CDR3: CASSLVPAGGVNEQFF
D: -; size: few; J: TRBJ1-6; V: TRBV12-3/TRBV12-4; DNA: TGTGCCAGCAGTCCACCGGGTTATAATTCACCCCTCCACTTT; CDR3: CASSPPGYNSPLHF
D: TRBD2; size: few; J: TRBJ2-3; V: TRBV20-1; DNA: TGCAGTGCTAGTCCCCTAGCGGGAGTTCTAGATACGCAGTATTTT; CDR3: CSASPLAGVLDTQYF
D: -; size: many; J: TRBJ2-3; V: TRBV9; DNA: TGTGCCAGCAGCGCCCTAGCTTATACAGATACGCAGTATTTT; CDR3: CASSALAYTDTQYF
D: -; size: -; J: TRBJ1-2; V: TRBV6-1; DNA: TGTGCCAGCATTTTTTCTTACGGGATGAACTATGGCTACACCTTC; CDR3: CASIFSYGMNYGYTF
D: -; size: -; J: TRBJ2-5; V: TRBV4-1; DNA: TGCGCCAGCAGCCAAGAAGGGGCTCGGCAAGAGACCCAGTACTTC; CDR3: CASSQEGARQETQYF
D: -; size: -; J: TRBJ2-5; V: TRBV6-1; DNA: TGTGCCAACGGGTCAGGAGCTCGGGAGACCCAGTACTTC; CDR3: CANGSGARETQYF
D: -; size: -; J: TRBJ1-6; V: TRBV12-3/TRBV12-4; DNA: TGTGCCAGCACCCCCTCGGCCTCTTCCTATAATTCACCCCTCCACTTT; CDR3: CASTPSASSYNSPLHF
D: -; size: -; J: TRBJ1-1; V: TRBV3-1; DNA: TGTGCCAGCAGCCTCAAGGGCACTGAAGCTTTCTTT; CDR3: CASSLKGTEAFF
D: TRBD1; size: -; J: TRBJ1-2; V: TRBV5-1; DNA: TGCGCCAGCAGCGGGGGGACAGTAGCGGCTAACTATGGCTACACCTTC; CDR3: CASSGGTVAANYGYTF
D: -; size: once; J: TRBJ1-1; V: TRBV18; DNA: TGTGCCAGCTCACCACCATCGAGGGGAGATTATGAAGCTTTCTTT; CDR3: CASSPPSRGDYEAFF
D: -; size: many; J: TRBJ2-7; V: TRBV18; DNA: TGTGCCAGCTCACCACCGTCCAGGGCCCACGAGCAGTACTTC; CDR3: CASSPPSRAHEQYF
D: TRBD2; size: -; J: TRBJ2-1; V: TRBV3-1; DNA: TGTGCCAGCAGCCAACGAGGGAGGGCCTTTGAGCAGTTCTTC; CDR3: CASSQRGRAFEQFF
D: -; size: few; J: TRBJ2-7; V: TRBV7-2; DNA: TGTGCCAGCAGCTTAAAGGGTGCCGTGAGATCCTACGAGCAGTACTTC; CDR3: CASSLKGAVRSYEQYF
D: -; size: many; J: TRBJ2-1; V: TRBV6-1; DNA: TGTGCCAGCAGTGAGGGGTGGTTCCTTTACAATGAGCAGTTCTTC; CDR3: CASSEGWFLYNEQFF
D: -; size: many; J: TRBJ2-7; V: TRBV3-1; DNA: TGTGCCAGCAGCCAATCAGGGGTTGCGAACGAGCAGTACTTC; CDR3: CASSQSGVANEQYF
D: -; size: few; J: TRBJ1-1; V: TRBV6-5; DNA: TGTGCCAGCAGTACGGGTGTCGGGGTAGGAGCTTTCTTT; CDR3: CASSTGVGVGAFF
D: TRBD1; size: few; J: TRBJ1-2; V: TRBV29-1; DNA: TGCAGCGCCGGGACAGGAGAATACTATGGCTACACCTTC; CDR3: CSAGTGEYYGYTF
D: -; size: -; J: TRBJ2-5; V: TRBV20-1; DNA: TGCAGTGCTCCGGAACGAGGGGGAGAGACCCAGTACTTC; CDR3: CSAPERGGETQYF
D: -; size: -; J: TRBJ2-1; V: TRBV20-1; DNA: TGCAGTGCTAGAGGCAGATACAATGAGCAGTTCTTC; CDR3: CSARGRYNEQFF
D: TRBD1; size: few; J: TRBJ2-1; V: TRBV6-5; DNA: TGTGCCAGCAGTCCCCGGGACAGCCTCTACAATGAGCAGTTCTTC; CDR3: CASSPRDSLYNEQFF
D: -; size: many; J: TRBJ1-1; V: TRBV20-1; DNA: TGCAGTGCGGATCGACAGGATTCCGGAGCTTTCTTT; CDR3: CSADRQDSGAFF
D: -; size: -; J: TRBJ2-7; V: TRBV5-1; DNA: TGCGCCAGCAGCCTTACAGGGTTCCACGAGCAGTACTTC; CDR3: CASSLTGFHEQYF